The sequence of this T cell receptor beta chain was determined in a study of T cells in localized non-small cell lung cancer. Study-wide points: Because sequencing included only one region (of the tumor), heterogeneity remains possible. Adjacent uninvolved lung had the highest clonality, suggesting focused antigen responses. Appearances in adjacent lung were noted for a median approximately 52 of the top 100 tumor clones.

There are 15 residues in the CDR3. Germline CDR1 is GTSNPN and CDR2 is SVGIG (reference sequence). Comment on this clone: The antigen is undetermined. Mismatch with germline at one junction end may stem from a read error.

The protocol was immunoSEQ multiplex PCR, while the TCRdb copy is restricted to in-frame clones and leaves out a portion. The data show 15,000 to 20,000 clones, almost 85% seen once. The receptor was isolated from a male donor aged 60 or over with stage I lung adenocarcinoma. The sequenced sample was peripheral blood, obtained before any cancer treatment. This chain joins TRBV30 and TRBJ2-1, with 8 bases matching TRBD1. The CDR3, as DNA: TGTGCCCATAAGAAGGGGACAGGCAACTACAATGGGCAGTTCTTC. Encoded protein: CAHKKGTGNYNGQFF.